This TCR beta chain was captured by sequencing in a study of blood T cell repertoires in COVID-19. Whole-study context: The origin of the acute and convalescent COVID-19 samples was the United States, Italy and Spain. The analysed material was cDNA or gDNA that came from T cells, B-cell-depleted T cells, or PBMCs.

Authors' processing steps: Estimation of nucleated cell counts relied on the amplification of reference gene primers. Method: immunoSEQ multiplex PCR; TCRdb's copy keeps in-frame clones and lacks some. The DNA gave D and trimming, while V, J and clone size come from that table. The repertoire holds approximately 450,000 clones, 70% to 90% seen once, with nearly 2% in the top ten. Those who participated ranged in age from roughly 18 to 100 years and resided in 24 US areas. V shed 10 bases, J shed 5 bases, and the junction held 10 bases outside the gene matches. This CDR3 spans 13 amino acids. The sequenced material came from PBMCs or T cells enriched from blood (not recorded which). The sequence was obtained from a young woman with acute COVID-19. The chain has TRBV5-3 and TRBJ1-2; 8 nucleotides align to TRBD1. TRBV5-3 is an open reading frame, and its role is uncertain. CDR3 sequence reads: CAEGQDLRYGYTF. The CDR3 nucleotides are TGTGCCGAGGGACAGGATCTTCGGTATGGCTACACCTTC.